The text below deals with one T cell receptor beta chain. There are 13 residues in the CDR3. V was shortened by 0 bases and J by 5 bases, with 9 bases between the two germline ends. CDR1 is SGHRS and CDR2 is YFSETQ in the germline V gene. The entry originates in a study of shared clonotypes between healthy human individuals. Using ten immunoSEQ deep assay plates, investigators sequenced unsorted PBMC DNA. TCRdb's copy holds only in-frame clones and misses some; the assay was immunoSEQ multiplex PCR. The top ten hold approximately 13% of the sample, which has 450,000 to 500,000 clones, about 82% seen once.

Sequenced: PBMCs. The sequence derives from a woman aged 40 to 49 in good health. Some clones in this sample may be carry-over from other donors' samples. V gene TRBV5-1 combines with J gene TRBJ2-7; D gene uncertain. The CDR3 loop reads CASSLVVADEQYF. The CDR3 DNA follows: TGCGCCAGCAGCTTGGTGGTAGCAGACGAGCAGTACTTC.